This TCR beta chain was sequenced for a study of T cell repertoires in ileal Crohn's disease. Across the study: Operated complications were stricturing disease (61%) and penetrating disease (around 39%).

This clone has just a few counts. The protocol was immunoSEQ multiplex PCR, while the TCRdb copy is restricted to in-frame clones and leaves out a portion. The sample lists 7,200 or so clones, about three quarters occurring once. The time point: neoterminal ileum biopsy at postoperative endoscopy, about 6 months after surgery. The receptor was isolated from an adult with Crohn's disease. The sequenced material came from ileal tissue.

CDR3 amino acids: CAWSGTVVTQYF. Here the CDR3 DNA reads TGTGCCTGGAGTGGAACAGTAGTCACGCAGTATTTT. The rearrangement uses TRBV30 and TRBJ2-3, with D hard to call. Germline assignment: CDR1 GTSNPN and CDR2 SVGIG (reference sequence). V dropped 1 base and J dropped 9 bases, with 11 bases sitting between them. The CDR3 covers 12 residues.